This is a list of T cell receptor beta chains from one sample in a study of regulatory T cells in long-lasting Graves disease. From the multiplex PCR reads, TCRdb called clonotypes with MiXCR, one entry per CDR3 protein. This table holds 300,000 to 400,000 distinct CDR3 sequences, approximately 15% found once. This sample was shared with a second study, whose subject was T cells in Graves' hyperthyroidism and ophthalmopathy.

Material: peripheral blood mononuclear cells (PBMCs), obtained at new diagnosis, from a patient treated with antithyroid drugs. The receptors were gathered from a man between 35 and 55 years old with Graves disease. CDR3s include the opening cysteine and the closing phenylalanine or tryptophan. A D gene is named only where the DNA matches it firmly. Expanded clones are given a class, and other clones once, few, many or no size at all.

d_gene	abundance	v_gene	j_gene	CDR3aa	CDR3nt
TRBD1	few	TRBV7-4	TRBJ2-1	CASSVRGLMTGDNEQFF	TGTGCCAGCAGCGTTAGGGGCTTAATGACAGGGGACAATGAGCAGTTCTTC
.	many	TRBV5-1	TRBJ2-3	CASSLAGGRDTQYF	TGCGCCAGCAGCTTGGCCGGGGGTCGAGATACGCAGTATTTT
.	.	TRBV12-3/TRBV12-4	TRBJ1-3	CASSPTGGGNTIYF	TGTGCCAGCAGCCCTACGGGAGGGGGAAACACCATATATTTT
.	many	TRBV18	TRBJ1-4	CASSPPSGGVGKLFF	TGTGCCAGCTCACCACCGAGCGGGGGAGTGGGGAAACTGTTTTTT
.	many	TRBV5-1	TRBJ2-1	CASSLDGHRNNEQFF	TGCGCCAGCAGCTTGGACGGGCACCGAAACAATGAGCAGTTCTTC
.	many	TRBV5-1	TRBJ2-5	CASSLDGSLETQYF	TGCGCCAGCAGCTTGGACGGCAGCCTAGAGACCCAGTACTTC
.	many	TRBV5-1	TRBJ2-1	CASSPDGNTGNEQFF	TGCGCCAGCAGCCCTGACGGCAATACTGGAAACGAGCAGTTCTTC
TRBD1	many	TRBV28	TRBJ2-3	CASRQGSTDTQYF	TGTGCCAGCAGACAGGGGAGCACAGATACGCAGTATTTT
TRBD1	few	TRBV7-2	TRBJ1-1	CASSQDRGGTEAFF	TGTGCCAGCAGCCAGGACAGGGGGGGGACTGAAGCTTTCTTT
.	few	TRBV27	TRBJ2-3	CASSLRIGGDTQYF	TGTGCCAGCAGTTTAAGAATAGGTGGAGATACGCAGTATTTT
TRBD1	.	TRBV15	TRBJ2-7	CATSRVPRGSYEQYF	TGTGCCACCAGCAGAGTTCCCAGGGGGTCCTACGAGCAGTACTTC
TRBD1	.	TRBV6-2/TRBV6-3	TRBJ1-1	CASSGQGATEAFF	TGTGCCAGCAGTGGACAGGGGGCAACTGAAGCTTTCTTT
.	many	TRBV2	TRBJ1-4	CASSDGTGNEKLFF	TGTGCCAGCAGTGACGGCACAGGGAATGAAAAACTGTTTTTT
.	many	TRBV7-9	TRBJ1-5	CASTELGNQPQHF	TGTGCCAGCACCGAGCTGGGTAATCAGCCCCAGCATTTT
TRBD2	.	TRBV28	TRBJ2-3	CASSPWGGGADTQYF	TGTGCCAGCAGTCCCTGGGGGGGAGGTGCAGATACGCAGTATTTT
.	many	TRBV18	TRBJ1-5	CASSPYRVGQPQHF	TGTGCCAGCTCACCATACAGGGTCGGTCAGCCCCAGCATTTT